This T cell receptor beta chain appears in the sequencing data of a study of blood T cell repertoires in COVID-19. Study-level information: There were acute and convalescent COVID-19 samples, and they came from the United States, Italy and Spain. T cells, B-cell-depleted T cells, or PBMCs supplied cDNA or gDNA.

Per the authors' pipeline: Scientists estimated how many nucleated cells there were by amplifying reference gene primers. Some clones are missing from TCRdb's copy, which holds only in-frame ones; the method was immunoSEQ multiplex PCR. V, J and clone size derive from that table, while D and trimming were established from the DNA sequence. The data contain 200,000 to 250,000 clones, about 91% of them singletons. Germline V CDR1 and CDR2: SGHVS, FNYEAQ. The germline V and J ends were trimmed by 0 bases and 4 bases, with 10 bases remaining between them. The CDR3 consists of 15 residues. This clonotype originated in a man aged 30-40 years with acute or convalescent COVID-19. The chain has TRBV7-6 and TRBJ1-5; D remains unclear. The sequenced sample was peripheral blood. The DNA for the CDR3 is TGTGCCAGCAGCTTAGCAGCGGGCCTAAATCAGCCCCAGCATTTT. It yields the protein CASSLAAGLNQPQHF. Full variable domain (remainder filled in from reference TRBV7-6 and TRBJ1-5): GAGVSQSPRYKVTKRGQDVALRCDPISGHVSLYWYRQALGQGPEFLTYFNYEAQQDKSGLPNDRFSAERPEGSISTLTIQRTEQRDSAMYRCASSLAAGLNQPQHFGDGTRLSIL.